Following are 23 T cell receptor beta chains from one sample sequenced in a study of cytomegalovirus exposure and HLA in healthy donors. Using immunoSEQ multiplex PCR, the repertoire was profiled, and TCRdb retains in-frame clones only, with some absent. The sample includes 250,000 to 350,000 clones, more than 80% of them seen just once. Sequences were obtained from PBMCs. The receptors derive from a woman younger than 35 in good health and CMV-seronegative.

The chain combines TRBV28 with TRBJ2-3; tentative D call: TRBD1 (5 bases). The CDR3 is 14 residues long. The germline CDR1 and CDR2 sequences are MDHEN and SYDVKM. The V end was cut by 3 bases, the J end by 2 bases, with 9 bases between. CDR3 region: CASSLQGDTDTQYF. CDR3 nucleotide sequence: TGTGCCAGCAGTTTGCAGGGTGACACAGATACGCAGTATTTT.

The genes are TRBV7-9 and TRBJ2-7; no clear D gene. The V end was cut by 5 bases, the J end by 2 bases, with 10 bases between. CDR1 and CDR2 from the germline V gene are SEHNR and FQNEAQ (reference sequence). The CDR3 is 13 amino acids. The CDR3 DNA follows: TGTGCCAGCAGCCCCCTGGCCACCTACGAGCAGTACTTC. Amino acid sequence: CASSPLATYEQYF. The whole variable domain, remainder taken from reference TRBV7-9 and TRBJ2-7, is DTGVSQNPRHKITKRGQNVTFRCDPISEHNRLYWYRQTLGQGPEFLTYFQNEAQLEKSRLLSDRFSAERPKGSFSTLEIQRTEQGDSAMYLCASSPLATYEQYFGPGTRLTVT.

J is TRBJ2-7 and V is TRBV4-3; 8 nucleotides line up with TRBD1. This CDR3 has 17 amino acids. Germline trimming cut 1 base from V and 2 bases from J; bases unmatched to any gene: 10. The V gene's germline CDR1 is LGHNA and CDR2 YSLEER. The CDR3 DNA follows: TGCGCCAGCAGCCAAGGGGTCGTGACAGGGGTCCCCTACGAGCAGTACTTC. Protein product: CASSQGVVTGVPYEQYF.

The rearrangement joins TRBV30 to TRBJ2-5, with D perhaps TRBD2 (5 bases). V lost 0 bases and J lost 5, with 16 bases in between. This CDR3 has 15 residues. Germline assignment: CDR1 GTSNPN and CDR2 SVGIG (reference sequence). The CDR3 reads CAWSVRGSPRETQYF. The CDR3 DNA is TGTGCCTGGAGTGTACGGGGTAGCCCACGGGAGACCCAGTACTTC.

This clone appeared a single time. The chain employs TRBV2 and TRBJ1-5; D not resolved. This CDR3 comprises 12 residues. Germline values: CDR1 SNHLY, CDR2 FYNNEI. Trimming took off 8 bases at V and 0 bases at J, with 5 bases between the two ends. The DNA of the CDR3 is TGTGCCAGCCGGGATAGCAATCAGCCCCAGCATTTT. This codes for CASRDSNQPQHF.

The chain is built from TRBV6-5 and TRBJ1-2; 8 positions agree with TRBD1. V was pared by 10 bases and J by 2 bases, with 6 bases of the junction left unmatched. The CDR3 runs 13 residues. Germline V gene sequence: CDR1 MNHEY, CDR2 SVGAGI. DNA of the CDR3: TGTGCCACCATGACAGGGGTAAACTATGGCTACACCTTC. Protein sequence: CATMTGVNYGYTF.

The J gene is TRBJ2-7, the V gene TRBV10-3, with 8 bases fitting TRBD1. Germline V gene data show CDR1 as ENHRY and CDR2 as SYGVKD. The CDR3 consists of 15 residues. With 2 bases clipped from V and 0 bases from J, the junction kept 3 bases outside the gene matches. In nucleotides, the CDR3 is TGTGCCATCAGTGAGAGACAGGGGTCCTCCTACGAGCAGTACTTC. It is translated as CAISERQGSSYEQYF.

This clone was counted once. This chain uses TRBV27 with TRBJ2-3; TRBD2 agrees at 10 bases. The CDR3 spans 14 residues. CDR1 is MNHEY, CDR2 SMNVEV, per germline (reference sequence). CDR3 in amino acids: CAIRLAGDGDTQYF. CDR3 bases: TGTGCAATCCGGCTAGCGGGAGATGGGGATACGCAGTATTTT.

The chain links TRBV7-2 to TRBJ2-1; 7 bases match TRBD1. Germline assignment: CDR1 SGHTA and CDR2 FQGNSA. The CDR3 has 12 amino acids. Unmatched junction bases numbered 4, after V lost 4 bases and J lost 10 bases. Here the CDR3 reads CASSSHRGEQFF. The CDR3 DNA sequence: TGTGCCAGCAGCTCCCACAGGGGAGAGCAGTTCTTC.

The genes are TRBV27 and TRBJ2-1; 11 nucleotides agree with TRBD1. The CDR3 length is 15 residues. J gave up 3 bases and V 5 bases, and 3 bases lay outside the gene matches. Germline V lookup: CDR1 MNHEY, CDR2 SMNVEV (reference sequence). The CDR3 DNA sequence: TGTGCCAGCAGTATCGGGACAGGGGGCTACAATGAGCAGTTCTTC. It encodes CASSIGTGGYNEQFF.

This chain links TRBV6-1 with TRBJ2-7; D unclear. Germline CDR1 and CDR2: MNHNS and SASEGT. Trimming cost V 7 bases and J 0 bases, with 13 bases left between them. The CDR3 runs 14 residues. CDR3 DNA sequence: TGTGCCAGCACCCCCCGCGGATACTCCTACGAGCAGTACTTC. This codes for CASTPRGYSYEQYF.

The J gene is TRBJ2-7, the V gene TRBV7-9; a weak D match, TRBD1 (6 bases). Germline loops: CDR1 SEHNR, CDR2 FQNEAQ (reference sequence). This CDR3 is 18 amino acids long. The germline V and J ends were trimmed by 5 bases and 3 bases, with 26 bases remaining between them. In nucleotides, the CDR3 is TGTGCCAGCAGCCTCCGACCTCCCTACAGGGTTTCGGGCTACGAGCAGTACTTC. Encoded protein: CASSLRPPYRVSGYEQYF.

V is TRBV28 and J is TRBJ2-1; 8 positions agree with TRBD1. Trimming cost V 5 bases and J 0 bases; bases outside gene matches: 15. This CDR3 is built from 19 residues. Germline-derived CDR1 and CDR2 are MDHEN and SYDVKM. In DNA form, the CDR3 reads TGTGCCAGCAGTCCTCACCCCCCTCTGACAGGGGCCTCCTACAATGAGCAGTTCTTC. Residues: CASSPHPPLTGASYNEQFF.

The CDR3 DNA reads as TGTGCCAGCAGCTCCCGTGGGGGGGACACCGGGGAGCTGTTTTTT. Translation: CASSSRGGDTGELFF. The rearrangement links TRBV7-2 to TRBJ2-2; 7 bases fit TRBD2. This CDR3 comprises 15 residues. CDR1 SGHTA and CDR2 FQGNSA come from the germline V gene. After removal of 4 bases from V and 3 bases from J, the junction contained 5 bases not matched to a gene.

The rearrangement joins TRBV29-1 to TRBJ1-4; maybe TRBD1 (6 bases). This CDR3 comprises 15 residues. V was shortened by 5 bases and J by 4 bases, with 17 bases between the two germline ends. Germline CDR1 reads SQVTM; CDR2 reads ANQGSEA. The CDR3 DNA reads TGCAGCGTTTTAAGGGGGGGAGAGGTTAATGAAAAACTGTTTTTT. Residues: CSVLRGGEVNEKLFF.

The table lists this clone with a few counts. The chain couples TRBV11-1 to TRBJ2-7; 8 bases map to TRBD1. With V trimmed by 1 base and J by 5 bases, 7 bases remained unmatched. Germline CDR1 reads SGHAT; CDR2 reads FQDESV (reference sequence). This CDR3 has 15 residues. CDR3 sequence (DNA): TGTGCCAGCAGCTTAGGTGGACAGGGAGTCCACGAGCAGTACTTC. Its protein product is CASSLGGQGVHEQYF. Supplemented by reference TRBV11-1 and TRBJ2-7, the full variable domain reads EAEVAQSPRYKITEKSQAVAFWCDPISGHATLYWYRQILGQGPELLVQFQDESVVDDSQLPKDRFSAERLKGVDSTLKIQPAELGDSAMYLCASSLGGQGVHEQYFGPGTRLTVT.

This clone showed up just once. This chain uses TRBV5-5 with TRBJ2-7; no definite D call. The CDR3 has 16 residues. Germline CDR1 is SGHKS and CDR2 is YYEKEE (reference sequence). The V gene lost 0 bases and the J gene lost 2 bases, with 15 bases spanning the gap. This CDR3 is CASSLAGSSVPYEQYF. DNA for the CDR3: TGTGCCAGCAGCTTGGCTGGCAGTTCAGTTCCCTACGAGCAGTACTTC. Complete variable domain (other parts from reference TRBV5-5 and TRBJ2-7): DAGVTQSPTHLIKTRGQQVTLRCSPISGHKSVSWYQQVLGQGPQFIFQYYEKEERGRGNFPDRFSARQFPNYSSELNVNALLLGDSALYLCASSLAGSSVPYEQYFGPGTRLTVT.

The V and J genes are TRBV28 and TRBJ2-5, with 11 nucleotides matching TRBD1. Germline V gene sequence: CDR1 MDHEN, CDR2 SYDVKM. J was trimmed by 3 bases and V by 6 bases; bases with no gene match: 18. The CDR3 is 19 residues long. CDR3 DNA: TGTGCCAGCAGCGAACTACGGGCGTTCCGGGACAGGGGGGAAGAGACCCAGTACTTC. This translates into CASSELRAFRDRGEETQYF.

CDR3 sequence: CASSLAIGGRETQYF. The CDR3 nucleotides are TGTGCCAGCAGCTTGGCGATCGGGGGGCGAGAGACCCAGTACTTC. This chain uses TRBV5-4 with TRBJ2-5, with a tentative D call TRBD2 (7 bases). The ends were cut back, 0 bases at V and 4 bases at J, with 13 bases in the middle. This CDR3 is 15 amino acids long. From germline, CDR1 is SGHNT and CDR2 YYREEE (reference sequence). Full variable domain (missing parts from reference TRBV5-4 and TRBJ2-5): ETGVTQSPTHLIKTRGQQVTLRCSSQSGHNTVSWYQQALGQGPQFIFQYYREEENGRGNFPPRFSGLQFPNYSSELNVNALELDDSALYLCASSLAIGGRETQYFGPGTRLLVL.

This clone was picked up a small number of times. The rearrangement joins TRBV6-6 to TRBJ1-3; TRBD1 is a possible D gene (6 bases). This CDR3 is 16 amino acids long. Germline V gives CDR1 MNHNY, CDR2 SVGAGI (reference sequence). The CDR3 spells CASGQGLASSGNTIYF. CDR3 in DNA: TGTGCGAGTGGCCAGGGGCTGGCGAGCTCTGGAAACACCATATATTTT.

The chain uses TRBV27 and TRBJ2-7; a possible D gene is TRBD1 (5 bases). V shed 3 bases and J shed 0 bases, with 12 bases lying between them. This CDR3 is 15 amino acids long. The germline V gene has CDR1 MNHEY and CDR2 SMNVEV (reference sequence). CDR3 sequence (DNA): TGTGCCAGCAGTTTCTATCCCGACAGCTCCTACGAGCAGTACTTC. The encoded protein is CASSFYPDSSYEQYF.

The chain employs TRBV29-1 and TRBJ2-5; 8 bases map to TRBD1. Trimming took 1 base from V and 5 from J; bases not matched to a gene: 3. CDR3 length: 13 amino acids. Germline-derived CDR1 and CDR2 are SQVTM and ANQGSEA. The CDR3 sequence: CSVEAGGRETQYF. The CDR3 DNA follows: TGCAGCGTTGAAGCAGGGGGCAGGGAGACCCAGTACTTC. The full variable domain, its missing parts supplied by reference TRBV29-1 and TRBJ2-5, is SAVISQKPSRDICQRGTSLTIQCQVDSQVTMMFWYRQQPGQSLTLIATANQGSEATYESGFVIDKFPISRPNLTFSTLTVSNMSPEDSSIYLCSVEAGGRETQYFGPGTRLLVL.

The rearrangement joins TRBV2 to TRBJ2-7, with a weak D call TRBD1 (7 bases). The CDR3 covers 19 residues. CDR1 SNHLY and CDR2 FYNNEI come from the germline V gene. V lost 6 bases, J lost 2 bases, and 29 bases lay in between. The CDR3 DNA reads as TGTGCCAGCAGCGAGAAAGTGACGGGGGACAGCCGTCAGGCCTACGAGCAGTACTTC. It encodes CASSEKVTGDSRQAYEQYF.